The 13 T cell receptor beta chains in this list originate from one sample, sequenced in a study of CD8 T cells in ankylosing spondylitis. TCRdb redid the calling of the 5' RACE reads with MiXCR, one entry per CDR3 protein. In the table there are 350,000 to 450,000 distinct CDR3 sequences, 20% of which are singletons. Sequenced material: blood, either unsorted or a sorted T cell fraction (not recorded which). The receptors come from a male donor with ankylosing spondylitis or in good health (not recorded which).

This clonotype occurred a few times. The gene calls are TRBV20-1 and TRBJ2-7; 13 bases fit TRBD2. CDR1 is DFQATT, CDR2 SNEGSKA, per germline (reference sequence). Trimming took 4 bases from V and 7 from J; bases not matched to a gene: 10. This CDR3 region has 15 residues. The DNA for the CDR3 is TGCAGTGCTACTCGAACTCGGACTAGCGGGGGAGAGCAGTACTTC. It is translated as CSATRTRTSGGEQYF.

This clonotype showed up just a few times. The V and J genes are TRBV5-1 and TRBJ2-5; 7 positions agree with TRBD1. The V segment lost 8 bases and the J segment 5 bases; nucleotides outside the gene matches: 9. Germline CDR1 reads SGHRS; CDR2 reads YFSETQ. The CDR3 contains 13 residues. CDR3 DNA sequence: TGCGCCAGTCGGGCAGGGGGAGAGGAGACCCAGTACTTC. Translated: CASRAGGEETQYF.

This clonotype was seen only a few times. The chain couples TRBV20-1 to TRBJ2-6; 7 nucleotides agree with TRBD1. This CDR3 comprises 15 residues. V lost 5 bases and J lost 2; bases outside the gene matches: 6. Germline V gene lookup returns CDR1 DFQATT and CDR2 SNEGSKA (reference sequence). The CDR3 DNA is TGCAGTGCTCATCTACAGGGGACTGGGGCCAACGTCCTGACTTTC. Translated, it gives CSAHLQGTGANVLTF.

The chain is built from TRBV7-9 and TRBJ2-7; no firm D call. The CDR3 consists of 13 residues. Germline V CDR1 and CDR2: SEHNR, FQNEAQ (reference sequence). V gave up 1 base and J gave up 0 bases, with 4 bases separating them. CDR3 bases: TGTGCCAGCAGCTTAGTCCCCTCCTACGAGCAGTACTTC. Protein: CASSLVPSYEQYF. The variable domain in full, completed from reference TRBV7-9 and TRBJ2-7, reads DTGVSQNPRHKITKRGQNVTFRCDPISEHNRLYWYRQTLGQGPEFLTYFQNEAQLEKSRLLSDRFSAERPKGSFSTLEIQRTEQGDSAMYLCASSLVPSYEQYFGPGTRLTVT.

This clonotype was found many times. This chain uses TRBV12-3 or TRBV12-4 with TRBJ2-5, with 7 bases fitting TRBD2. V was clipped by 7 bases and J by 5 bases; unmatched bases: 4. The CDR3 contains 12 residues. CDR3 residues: CASTPGGETQYF. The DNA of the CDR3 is TGTGCCAGCACCCCCGGGGGGGAGACCCAGTACTTC.

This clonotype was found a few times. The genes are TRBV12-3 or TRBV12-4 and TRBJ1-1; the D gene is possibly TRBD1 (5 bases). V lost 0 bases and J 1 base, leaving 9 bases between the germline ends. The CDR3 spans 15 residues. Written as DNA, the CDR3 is TGTGCCAGCAGTTTAGCGGGGGGTTCGAACACTGAAGCTTTCTTT. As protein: CASSLAGGSNTEAFF.

CDR3 sequence reads: CASSQDVAGGYNEQFF. For the CDR3, the DNA is TGCGCCAGCAGCCAAGATGTGGCGGGGGGATACAATGAGCAGTTCTTC. The chain links TRBV4-1 to TRBJ2-1, with 8 bases identical to TRBD2. The CDR3 contains 16 residues. CDR1 MGHRA and CDR2 YSYEKL come from the germline V gene. V dropped 0 bases and J dropped 4; count of bases not matched to a gene: 5.

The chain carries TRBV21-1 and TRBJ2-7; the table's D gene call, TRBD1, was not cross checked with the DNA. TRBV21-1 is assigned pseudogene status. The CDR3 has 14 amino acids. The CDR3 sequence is CASSKVDRAYEQYF. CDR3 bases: TGTGCCAGCAGCAAAGTTGACAGGGCCTACGAGCAGTACTTC.

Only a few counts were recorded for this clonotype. CDR3 sequence reads: CASSKQGLNTEAFF. CDR3 DNA: TGTGCCAGCAGTAAACAGGGGTTGAACACTGAAGCTTTCTTT. The chain employs TRBV12-3 or TRBV12-4 and TRBJ1-1, with 7 bases identical to TRBD1. This CDR3 spans 14 amino acids. V lost 5 bases to trimming and J lost 0 bases; unmatched junction nucleotides: 3.

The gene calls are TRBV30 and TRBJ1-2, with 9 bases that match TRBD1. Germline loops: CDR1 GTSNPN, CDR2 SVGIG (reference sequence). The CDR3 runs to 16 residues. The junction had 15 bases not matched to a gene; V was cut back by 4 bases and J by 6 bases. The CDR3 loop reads CAWIREAGTGLNGYTF. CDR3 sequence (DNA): TGTGCCTGGATTCGAGAAGCCGGGACAGGGCTTAATGGCTACACCTTC.

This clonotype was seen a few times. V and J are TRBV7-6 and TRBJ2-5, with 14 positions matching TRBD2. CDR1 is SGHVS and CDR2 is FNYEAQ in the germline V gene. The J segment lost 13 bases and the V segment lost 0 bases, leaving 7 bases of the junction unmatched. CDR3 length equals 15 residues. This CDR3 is CASSLAGGLAGGAYF. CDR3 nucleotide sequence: TGTGCCAGCAGCTTAGCGGGAGGACTAGCGGGGGGCGCGTACTTC.

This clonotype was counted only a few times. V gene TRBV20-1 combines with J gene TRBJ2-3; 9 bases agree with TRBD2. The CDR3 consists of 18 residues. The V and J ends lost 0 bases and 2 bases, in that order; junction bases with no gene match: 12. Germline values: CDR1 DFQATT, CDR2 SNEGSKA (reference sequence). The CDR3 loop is CSARDEDQRGAFTDTQYF. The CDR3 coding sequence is TGCAGTGCTAGAGATGAGGACCAGCGGGGGGCCTTCACAGATACGCAGTATTTT.

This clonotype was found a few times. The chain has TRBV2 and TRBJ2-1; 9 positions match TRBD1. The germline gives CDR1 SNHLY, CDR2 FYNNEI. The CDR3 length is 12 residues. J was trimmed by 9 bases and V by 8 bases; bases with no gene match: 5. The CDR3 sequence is CASWDRVGEQFF. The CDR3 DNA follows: TGTGCCAGCTGGGACAGGGTCGGTGAGCAGTTCTTC.